This TCR beta chain was captured by sequencing in a study of T cells in Graves' hyperthyroidism and ophthalmopathy. V shed 6 bases and J shed 4 bases, with 6 bases lying between them. CDR1 and CDR2 from the germline V gene are PRHDT and FYEKMQ (reference sequence). The CDR3 consists of 11 residues. The sample holds many counts of this clonotype. A clone one base away is much larger, so this may be a read error. Amplification of TCR beta CDR3 regions was performed using RNA transcripts as template. TCR CDR3 underwent first-round RT-PCR with the HTBI primer set. A single record per CDR3 protein comes from TCRdb applying MiXCR to the multiplex PCR reads. The data show around 430,000 distinct CDR3 sequences, about 15% seen once.

Material for sequencing was blood. The chain employs TRBV13 and TRBJ2-5; D gene ambiguous. The TCR was taken from a woman younger than 45 with Graves' hyperthyroidism. For the CDR3, the DNA is TGTGCCAGCAGGTGGGGAGAGACCCAGTACTTC. This encodes CASRWGETQYF. The full variable domain, completed using reference TRBV13 and TRBJ2-5, is AAGVIQSPRHLIKEKRETATLKCYPIPRHDTVYWYQQGPGQDPQFLISFYEKMQSDKGSIPDRFSAQQFSDYHSELNMSSLELGDSALYFCASRWGETQYFGPGTRLLVL.